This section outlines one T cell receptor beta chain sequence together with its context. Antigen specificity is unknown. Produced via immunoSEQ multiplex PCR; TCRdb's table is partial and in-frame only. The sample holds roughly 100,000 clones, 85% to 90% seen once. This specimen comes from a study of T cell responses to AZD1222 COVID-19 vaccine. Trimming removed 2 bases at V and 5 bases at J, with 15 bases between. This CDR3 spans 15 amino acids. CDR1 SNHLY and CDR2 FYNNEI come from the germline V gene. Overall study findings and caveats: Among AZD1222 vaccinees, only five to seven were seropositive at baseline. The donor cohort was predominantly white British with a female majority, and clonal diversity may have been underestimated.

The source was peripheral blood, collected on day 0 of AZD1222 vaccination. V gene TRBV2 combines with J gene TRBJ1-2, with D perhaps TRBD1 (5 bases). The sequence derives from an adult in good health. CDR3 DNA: TGTGCCAGCAGTGAAAGGGGATCGGGAGAATATGGCTACACCTTC. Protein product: CASSERGSGEYGYTF.